Here is one TCR beta chain with its context. In germline, CDR1 is LGHNA, CDR2 YNFKEQ. The CDR3 extends over 15 amino acids. Germline trimming cut 4 bases from V and 4 bases from J; bases unmatched to any gene: 5. This record comes from a study of blood T cell repertoires in COVID-19. TCRdb's copy holds only in-frame clones and misses some; the assay was immunoSEQ multiplex PCR. Here the sample spans 65,000 to 75,000 clones, about 91% being singletons. This clonotype was obtained from a human donor with active COVID-19. The donor label of this sample is uncertain. Sequencing used peripheral blood. The V and J genes are TRBV4-2 and TRBJ2-1; the match to TRBD2 covers 9 bases. The CDR3 DNA follows: TGTGCCAGCAGCCCGACTAGCGGAATTTACAATGAGCAGTTCTTC. It specifies CASSPTSGIYNEQFF.